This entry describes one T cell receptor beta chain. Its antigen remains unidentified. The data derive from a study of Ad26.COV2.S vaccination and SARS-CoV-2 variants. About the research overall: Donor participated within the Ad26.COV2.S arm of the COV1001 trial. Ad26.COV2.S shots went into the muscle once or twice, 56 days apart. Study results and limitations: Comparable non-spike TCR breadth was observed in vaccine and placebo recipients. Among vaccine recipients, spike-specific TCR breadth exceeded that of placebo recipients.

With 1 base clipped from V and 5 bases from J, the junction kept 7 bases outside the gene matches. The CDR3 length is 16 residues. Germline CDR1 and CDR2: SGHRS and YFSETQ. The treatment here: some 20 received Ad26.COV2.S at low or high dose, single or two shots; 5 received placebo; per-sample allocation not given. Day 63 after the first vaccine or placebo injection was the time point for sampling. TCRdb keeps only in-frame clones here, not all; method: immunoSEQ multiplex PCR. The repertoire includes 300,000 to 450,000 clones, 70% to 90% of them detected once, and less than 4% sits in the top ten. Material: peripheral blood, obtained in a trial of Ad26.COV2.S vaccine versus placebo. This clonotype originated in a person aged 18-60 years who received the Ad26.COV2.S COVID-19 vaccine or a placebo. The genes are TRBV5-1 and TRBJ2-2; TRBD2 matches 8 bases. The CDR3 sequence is CASSLLGGGTTGELFF. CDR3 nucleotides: TGCGCCAGCAGCTTGCTTGGCGGGGGGACAACCGGGGAGCTGTTTTTT.